What follows are 28 T cell receptor beta chains derived from one specimen sequenced in a study of blood T cell repertoires in COVID-19. Clones were sequenced by immunoSEQ multiplex PCR, and TCRdb holds only the in-frame ones, with some missing. The repertoire holds more than 150,000 clones, with around 79% as singletons. The material sequenced was PBMCs or T cells enriched from blood (not recorded which). These receptors originate from a man between 50 and 59 years old who had recovered from COVID-19.

The V and J genes are TRBV5-1 and TRBJ1-1; 10 nucleotides match TRBD1. CDR1 is SGHRS, CDR2 YFSETQ, per germline. The CDR3 is 15 amino acids. The V gene end was trimmed by 3 bases and the J gene end by 1 base; junction bases not matched to a gene: 3. The DNA of the CDR3 is TGCGCCAGCAGCTCGAGGACAGGGGGGAACACTGAAGCTTTCTTT. It codes for CASSSRTGGNTEAFF.

In regard to this clone: At one boundary the junction diverges from the germline segment, which might be a read error. The CDR3 reads CSARVDKGEIF. DNA for the CDR3: TGCAGTGCTAGAGTAGATAAGGGAGAGATCTTC. The rearrangement uses TRBV20-1 and TRBJ2-7; the D gene is possibly TRBD2 (5 bases). The CDR3 loop spans 11 amino acids. In germline, CDR1 is DFQATT, CDR2 SNEGSKA (reference sequence).

The chain recombines TRBV4-1 with TRBJ2-3, with a weak D call TRBD2 (5 bases). Germline values: CDR1 MGHRA, CDR2 YSYEKL. V was cut by 0 bases and J by 6 bases, with 13 bases left in between. This CDR3 has 15 residues. CDR3: CASSQEASGWDTQYF. The DNA for the CDR3 is TGCGCCAGCAGCCAAGAGGCGTCGGGGTGGGATACGCAGTATTTT.

The chain is built from TRBV9 and TRBJ2-7, with 10 bases fitting TRBD1. This CDR3 is built from 13 residues. Germline values: CDR1 SGDLS, CDR2 YYNGEE. The V segment lost 4 bases and the J segment 6 bases; nucleotides outside the gene matches: 4. The CDR3 is CASSSGTGVEQYF. The CDR3 region has the DNA TGTGCCAGCAGCTCTGGGACAGGGGTCGAGCAGTACTTC.

This clone has more than one count but fewer than ten. The CDR3 loop reads CASSLVVGGGYTF. Here the CDR3 DNA reads TGTGCCAGCAGTTTAGTGGTGGGGGGAGGCTACACCTTC. The genes are TRBV28 and TRBJ1-2, with D tentatively TRBD1 (5 bases). V dropped 2 bases and J dropped 8 bases, with 12 bases sitting between them. Germline loops: CDR1 MDHEN, CDR2 SYDVKM. This CDR3 comprises 13 residues.

This clone was detected once. This chain connects TRBV6-5 to TRBJ1-6; D not resolved. In germline, CDR1 is MNHEY, CDR2 SVGAGI. Trimming cost V 6 bases and J 7 bases, with 13 bases left between them. CDR3 length: 14 amino acids. CDR3 residues: CASREWVVNSPLHF. The CDR3 DNA reads TGTGCCAGCAGGGAGTGGGTGGTGAATTCACCCCTCCACTTT.

The CDR3 coding sequence is TGTGCCAGCAGCTTAAATCCGAGTGTCAATGAGCAGTTCTTC. Amino acid sequence: CASSLNPSVNEQFF. The chain employs TRBV7-3 and TRBJ2-1; D remains unclear. Trimming pared 1 base from V and 6 bases from J, leaving 10 bases between. The germline CDR1 and CDR2 sequences are SGHTA and FQGTGA. The CDR3 consists of 14 residues. The variable domain in full, with the rest retrieved from reference TRBV7-3 and TRBJ2-1, is GAGVSQTPSNKVTEKGKYVELRCDPISGHTALYWYRQSLGQGPEFLIYFQGTGAADDSGLPNDRFFAVRPEGSVSTLKIQRTERGDSAVYLCASSLNPSVNEQFFGPGTRLTVL.

The chain employs TRBV5-1 and TRBJ2-3; 9 positions agree with TRBD2. The J segment lost 1 base and the V segment lost 0 bases, leaving 6 bases of the junction unmatched. Looked up from germline, CDR1 is SGHRS and CDR2 is YFSETQ. The CDR3 has 17 amino acids. The CDR3: CASSLALGGGGTDTQYF. The CDR3 DNA is TGCGCCAGCAGCTTGGCCTTAGGCGGGGGGGGCACAGATACGCAGTATTTT.

The chain employs TRBV11-2 and TRBJ1-2, with D perhaps matching TRBD1 (5 bases). Germline V gene sequence: CDR1 SGHAT, CDR2 FQNNGV. The ends were cut back, 5 bases at V and 0 bases at J, with 13 bases in the middle. This CDR3 has 15 residues. CDR3 bases: TGTGCCAGCAGCCAAGGGGTTGGAGCTAACTATGGCTACACCTTC. Amino acid sequence: CASSQGVGANYGYTF.

The chain couples TRBV19 to TRBJ1-2, with 7 nucleotides matching TRBD1. The ends lost 2 bases at V and 5 bases at J; junction bases unmatched: 11. Germline-derived CDR1 and CDR2 are LNHDA and SQIVND (reference sequence). The CDR3 is 16 residues long. For the CDR3, the DNA is TGTGCCAGTAGTATAACTCGGGACAGCATAACTTATGGCTACACCTTC. This translates into CASSITRDSITYGYTF.

The V gene is TRBV28, the J gene TRBJ2-4; 11 bases align to TRBD2. The germline gives CDR1 MDHEN, CDR2 SYDVKM. This CDR3 is 16 amino acids long. Trimming at V came to 4 bases and at J to 0 bases, leaving 2 bases not matched to a gene. This CDR3 reads CASSWTSGLAKNIQYF. For the CDR3, the DNA is TGTGCCAGCAGTTGGACTAGCGGGCTAGCCAAAAACATTCAGTACTTC.

This clone was seen a single time. The CDR3 DNA reads TGTGCCAGCAGCCAATACAGCTTGAGCTCCTACGAGCAGTACTTC. Translating gives CASSQYSLSSYEQYF. J is TRBJ2-7 and V is TRBV3-1 (or the pseudogene TRBV3-2); D unclear. V shed 2 bases and J shed 0 bases, with 11 bases lying between them. CDR3 length equals 15 residues. CDR1 LGHDT and CDR2 YNNKEL come from the germline V gene (reference sequence).

The chain employs TRBV5-1 and TRBJ2-7, with D possibly matching TRBD2 (6 bases). Between the trimmed V and J ends, which lost 0 bases and 6 bases, there was a span of 10 bases. The germline CDR1 and CDR2 sequences are SGHRS and YFSETQ. The CDR3 is 13 amino acids. CDR3 sequence reads: CASSLVGGSEQYF. In DNA form, the CDR3 reads TGCGCCAGCAGCTTGGTCGGGGGTTCCGAGCAGTACTTC.

The J gene is TRBJ1-2, the V gene TRBV18, with 9 bases lining up with TRBD1. Germline V lookup: CDR1 KGHSH, CDR2 LQKENI. Trimming at V came to 3 bases and at J to 0 bases, leaving 2 bases not matched to a gene. CDR3 length: 15 amino acids. CDR3 coding DNA: TGTGCCAGCTCACCGGGACAGGGCCCTAACTATGGCTACACCTTC. Its protein product is CASSPGQGPNYGYTF.

This chain connects TRBV5-5 to TRBJ2-2, with D maybe TRBD2 (5 bases). Trimming stripped 4 bases from V and 5 bases from J, with 18 bases between. CDR3 length: 16 residues. Germline CDR1 reads SGHKS; CDR2 reads YYEKEE (reference sequence). The CDR3: CASSRPDFGQTGELFF. DNA of the CDR3: TGTGCCAGCAGCCGCCCGGACTTTGGTCAAACCGGGGAGCTGTTTTTT. Full variable domain (missing parts from reference TRBV5-5 and TRBJ2-2): DAGVTQSPTHLIKTRGQQVTLRCSPISGHKSVSWYQQVLGQGPQFIFQYYEKEERGRGNFPDRFSARQFPNYSSELNVNALLLGDSALYLCASSRPDFGQTGELFFGEGSRLTVL.

The rearrangement links TRBV4-1 to TRBJ1-1; a weak D match, TRBD1 (5 bases). This CDR3 has 17 amino acids. V was shortened by 4 bases and J by 1 base, with 19 bases between the two germline ends. CDR1 is MGHRA and CDR2 is YSYEKL in the germline V gene. The CDR3 sequence: CASSLPRAGKTNTEAFF. CDR3 in DNA: TGCGCCAGCAGCCTCCCCCGGGCAGGGAAGACGAACACTGAAGCTTTCTTT.

The J gene is TRBJ2-7, the V gene TRBV6-4; TRBD2 might be the D (5 bases). The germline V gene has CDR1 MRHNA and CDR2 SNTAGT. This CDR3 contains 12 residues. The V gene lost 7 bases and the J gene lost 6 bases, with 13 bases spanning the gap. The DNA of the CDR3 is TGTGCCAGCACTAACGGGATTCGCGAGCAGTACTTC. This encodes CASTNGIREQYF.

The rearrangement uses TRBV28 and TRBJ1-2; 7 bases map to TRBD1. CDR3 length: 16 amino acids. After removal of 6 bases from V and 8 bases from J, the junction contained 18 bases not matched to a gene. Germline assignment: CDR1 MDHEN and CDR2 SYDVKM. CDR3: CASSYEDRAIPGGYTF. The CDR3 nucleotides are TGTGCCAGCAGCTACGAAGACAGGGCCATCCCGGGGGGCTACACCTTC.

This clone has just a few counts. This rearrangement joins TRBV28 to TRBJ2-5; a possible D gene is TRBD1 (6 bases). Trimming left V 6 bases short and J 4 bases short, with 12 bases between. Germline-derived CDR1 and CDR2 are MDHEN and SYDVKM. The CDR3 is made up of 13 amino acids. The CDR3: CASRSGTTETQYF. In DNA, the CDR3 is TGTGCCAGCAGGTCCGGGACAACAGAGACCCAGTACTTC.

The chain uses TRBV5-6 and TRBJ2-2; TRBD2 matches at 9 bases. J was trimmed by 4 bases and V by 2 bases; bases with no gene match: 9. Germline CDR1 reads SGHDT; CDR2 reads YYEEEE. There are 17 residues in the CDR3. This CDR3 is CASSLFMTSGSTGELFF. DNA for the CDR3: TGTGCCAGCAGCTTATTTATGACTAGCGGAAGCACCGGGGAGCTGTTTTTT.

V usage is TRBV24-1 and J usage is TRBJ1-5, with 12 bases fitting TRBD1. J was trimmed by 2 bases and V by 2 bases; bases with no gene match: 6. CDR1 is KGHDR and CDR2 is SFDVKD in the germline V gene. The CDR3 runs 18 residues. The CDR3 loop reads CATSDSGTGGVGNQPQHF. As DNA, the CDR3 is TGTGCCACCAGTGATTCCGGGACAGGGGGCGTAGGCAATCAGCCCCAGCATTTT.

The CDR3 loop reads CASSPGVFSGYTF. Here the CDR3 DNA reads TGTGCCAGCAGCCCGGGGGTGTTTAGTGGCTACACCTTC. V usage is TRBV7-2 and J usage is TRBJ1-2; D perhaps matches TRBD1 (5 bases). The CDR3 is 13 amino acids. The germline V gene encodes CDR1 SGHTA and CDR2 FQGNSA. The V and J ends lost 5 bases and 7 bases respectively, with 14 bases between them.

This sequence joins TRBV13 and TRBJ2-7; 10 positions match TRBD1. CDR1 and CDR2 from the germline V gene are PRHDT and FYEKMQ (reference sequence). V shed 2 bases and J 6 bases; nucleotides not matched to a gene: 7. The CDR3 length is 15 residues. The CDR3 nucleotides are TGTGCCAGCAGCTTATGTCAGGGACAGGGGTGCGAGCAGTACTTC. Protein sequence: CASSLCQGQGCEQYF.

The chain employs TRBV29-1 and TRBJ2-1; D might be TRBD2 (5 bases). The V gene lost 3 bases and the J gene lost 8 bases, with 20 bases spanning the gap. Germline V CDR1 and CDR2: SQVTM, ANQGSEA. The CDR3 consists of 15 residues. CDR3 sequence reads: CSVERGTRIADEQFF. CDR3 in DNA: TGCAGCGTTGAGCGAGGAACTAGAATCGCCGATGAGCAGTTCTTC.

As for this clone: At one end, the junction sequence differs from germline, possibly due to a read error. The DNA of the CDR3 is TGTGCCAGCAGTTTAGAAAGACAGGCAACTAATGAAAAACTGTTTTTT. Translating gives CASSLERQATNEKLFF. This chain joins TRBV7-9 and TRBJ1-4; tentatively, D is TRBD1 (6 bases). Germline V gene lookup returns CDR1 SEHNR and CDR2 FQNEAQ (reference sequence). CDR3 length: 16 amino acids.

The chain has TRBV3-1 (or the pseudogene TRBV3-2) and TRBJ2-7; 12 bases agree with TRBD2. CDR3 size: 15 residues. V gave up 4 bases and J gave up 2 bases; unmatched junction bases: 3. The germline gives CDR1 LGHDT, CDR2 YNNKEL (reference sequence). The CDR3: CASSPRLAGAYEQYF. The CDR3 DNA is TGTGCCAGCAGCCCCCGACTAGCGGGAGCCTACGAGCAGTACTTC.

The rearrangement links TRBV7-9 to TRBJ2-1; unclear D gene. Germline V gives CDR1 SEHNR, CDR2 FQNEAQ (reference sequence). V gave up 0 bases and J gave up 9 bases, with 9 bases separating them. This CDR3 region has 13 residues. The CDR3 DNA reads as TGTGCCAGCAGCTTAGCGGCAATGGTTGAGCAGTTCTTC. It yields the protein CASSLAAMVEQFF. The entire variable domain, with the rest obtained from reference TRBV7-9 and TRBJ2-1, is as follows: DTGVSQNPRHKITKRGQNVTFRCDPISEHNRLYWYRQTLGQGPEFLTYFQNEAQLEKSRLLSDRFSAERPKGSFSTLEIQRTEQGDSAMYLCASSLAAMVEQFFGPGTRLTVL.

V usage is TRBV28 and J usage is TRBJ1-5; no firm D call. Per the germline V gene, CDR1 is MDHEN and CDR2 is SYDVKM. This CDR3 contains 12 residues. V was trimmed by 2 bases and J by 9 bases, leaving 8 bases between them. CDR3 region: CASSLVSGPQHF. CDR3 DNA sequence: TGTGCCAGCAGTTTAGTATCGGGGCCCCAGCATTTT.